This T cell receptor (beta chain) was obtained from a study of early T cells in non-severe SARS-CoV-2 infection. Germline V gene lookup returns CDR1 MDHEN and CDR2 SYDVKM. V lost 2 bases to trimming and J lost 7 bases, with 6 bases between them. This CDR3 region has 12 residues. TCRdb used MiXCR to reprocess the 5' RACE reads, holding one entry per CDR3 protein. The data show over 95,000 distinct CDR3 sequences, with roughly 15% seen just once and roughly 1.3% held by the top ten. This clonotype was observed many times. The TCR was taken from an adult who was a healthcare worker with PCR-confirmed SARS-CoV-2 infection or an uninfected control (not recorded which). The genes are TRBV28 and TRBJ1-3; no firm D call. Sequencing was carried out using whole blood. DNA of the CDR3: TGTGCCAGCAGTTTAGTTCTGAACACCATATATTTT. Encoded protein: CASSLVLNTIYF.